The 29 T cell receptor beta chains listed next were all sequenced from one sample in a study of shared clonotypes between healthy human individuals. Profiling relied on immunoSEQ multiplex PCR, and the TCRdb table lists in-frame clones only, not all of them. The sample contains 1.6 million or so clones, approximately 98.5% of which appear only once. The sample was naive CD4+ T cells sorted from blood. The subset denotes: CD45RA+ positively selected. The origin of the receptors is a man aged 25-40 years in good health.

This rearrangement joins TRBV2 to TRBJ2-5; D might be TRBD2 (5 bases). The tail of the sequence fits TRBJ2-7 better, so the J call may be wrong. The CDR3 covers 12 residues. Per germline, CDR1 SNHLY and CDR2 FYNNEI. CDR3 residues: CASTRDPYEQYF. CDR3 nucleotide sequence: TGTGCCAGCACCCGGGATCCCTACGAGCAGTACTTC.

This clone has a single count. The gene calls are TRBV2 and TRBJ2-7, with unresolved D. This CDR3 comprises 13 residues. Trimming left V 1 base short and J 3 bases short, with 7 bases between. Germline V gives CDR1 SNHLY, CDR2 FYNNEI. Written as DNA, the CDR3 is TGTGCCAGCAGTGAAGTCCTCAGCTACGAGCAGTACTTC. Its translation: CASSEVLSYEQYF.

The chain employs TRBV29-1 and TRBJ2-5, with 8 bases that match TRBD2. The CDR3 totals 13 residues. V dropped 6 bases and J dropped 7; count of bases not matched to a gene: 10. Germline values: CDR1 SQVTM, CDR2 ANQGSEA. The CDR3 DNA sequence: TGCAGCGTCGACTTTACCCGGGGGGGGACCCAGTACTTC. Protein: CSVDFTRGGTQYF.

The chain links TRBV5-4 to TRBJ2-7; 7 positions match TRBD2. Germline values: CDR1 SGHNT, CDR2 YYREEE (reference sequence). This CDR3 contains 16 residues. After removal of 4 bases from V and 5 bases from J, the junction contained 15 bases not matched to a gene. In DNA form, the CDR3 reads TGTGCCAGCAGCAGCTCAGGGAGGGAGGGCCTGGACGAGCAGTACTTC. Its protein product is CASSSSGREGLDEQYF.

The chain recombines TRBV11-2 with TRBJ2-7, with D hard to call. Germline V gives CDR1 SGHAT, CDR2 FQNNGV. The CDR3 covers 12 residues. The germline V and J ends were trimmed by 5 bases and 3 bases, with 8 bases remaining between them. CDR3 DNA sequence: TGTGCCAGCAGCCGGTCGGGCTACGAGCAGTACTTC. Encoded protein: CASSRSGYEQYF.

CDR3: CASRTSGVNTEAFF. The DNA for the CDR3 is TGTGCCAGCAGAACCTCGGGAGTGAACACTGAAGCTTTCTTT. J is TRBJ1-1 and V is TRBV5-5; D gene ambiguous. Per germline, CDR1 SGHKS and CDR2 YYEKEE (reference sequence). Trimming removed 5 bases from V and 0 bases from J, with 11 bases in between. This CDR3 is built from 14 residues.

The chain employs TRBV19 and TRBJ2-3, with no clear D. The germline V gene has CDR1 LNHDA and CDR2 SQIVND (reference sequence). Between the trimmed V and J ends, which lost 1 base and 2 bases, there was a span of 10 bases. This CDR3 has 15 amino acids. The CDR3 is CASSIGGLNTDTQYF. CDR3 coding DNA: TGTGCCAGTAGTATAGGGGGTTTAAACACAGATACGCAGTATTTT.

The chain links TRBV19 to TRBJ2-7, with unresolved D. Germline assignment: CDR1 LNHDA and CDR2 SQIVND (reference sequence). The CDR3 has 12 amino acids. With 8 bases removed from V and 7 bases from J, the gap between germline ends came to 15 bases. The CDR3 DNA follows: TGTGCCAGTCTTTCGGCGGCGTGGGAGCAGTACTTC. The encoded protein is CASLSAAWEQYF.

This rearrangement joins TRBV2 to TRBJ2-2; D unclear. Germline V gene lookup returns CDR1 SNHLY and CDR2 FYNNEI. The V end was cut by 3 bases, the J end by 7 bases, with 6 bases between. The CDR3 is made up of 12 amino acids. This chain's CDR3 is CASSEGVGELFF. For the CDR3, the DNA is TGTGCCAGCAGTGAGGGTGTCGGGGAGCTGTTTTTT.

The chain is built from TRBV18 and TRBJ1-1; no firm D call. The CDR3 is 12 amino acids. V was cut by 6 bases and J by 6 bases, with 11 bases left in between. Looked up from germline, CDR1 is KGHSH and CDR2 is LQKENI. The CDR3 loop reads CASSLLRSEAFF. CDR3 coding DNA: TGTGCCAGCTCTTTACTACGGTCTGAAGCTTTCTTT.

CDR3 protein: CASQRSRSGNTIYF. DNA for the CDR3: TGTGCCAGCCAAAGAAGTAGGTCTGGAAACACCATATATTTT. V is TRBV7-9 and J is TRBJ1-3, with unresolved D. The V gene's germline CDR1 is SEHNR and CDR2 FQNEAQ (reference sequence). Trimming cost V 8 bases and J 1 base, with 12 bases left between them. This CDR3 has 14 residues.

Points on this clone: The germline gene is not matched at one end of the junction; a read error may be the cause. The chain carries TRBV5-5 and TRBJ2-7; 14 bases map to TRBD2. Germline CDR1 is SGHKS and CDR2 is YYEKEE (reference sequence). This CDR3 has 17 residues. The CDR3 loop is CASSQEYGTSGGYEQYF. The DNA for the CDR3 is TGCGCCAGCAGCCAAGAGTACGGGACTAGCGGGGGTTACGAGCAGTACTTC.

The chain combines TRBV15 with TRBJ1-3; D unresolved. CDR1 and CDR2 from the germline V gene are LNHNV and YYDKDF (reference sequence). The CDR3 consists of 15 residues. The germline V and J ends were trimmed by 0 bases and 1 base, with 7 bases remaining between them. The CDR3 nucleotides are TGTGCCACCAGCAGAGATATTGGATCTGGAAACACCATATATTTT. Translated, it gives CATSRDIGSGNTIYF.

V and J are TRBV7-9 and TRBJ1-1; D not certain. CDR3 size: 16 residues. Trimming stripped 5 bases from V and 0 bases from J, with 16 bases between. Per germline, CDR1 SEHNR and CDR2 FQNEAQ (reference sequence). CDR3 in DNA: TGTGCCAGCAGCCTAACGAGTTGGCGCATGAACACTGAAGCTTTCTTT. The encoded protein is CASSLTSWRMNTEAFF.

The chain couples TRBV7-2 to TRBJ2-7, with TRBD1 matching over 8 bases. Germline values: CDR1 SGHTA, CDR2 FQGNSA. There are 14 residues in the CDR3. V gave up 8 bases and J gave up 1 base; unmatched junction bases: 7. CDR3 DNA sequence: TGTGCCAGCGTTCCCGGGACAGGATCCTACGAGCAGTACTTC. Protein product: CASVPGTGSYEQYF.

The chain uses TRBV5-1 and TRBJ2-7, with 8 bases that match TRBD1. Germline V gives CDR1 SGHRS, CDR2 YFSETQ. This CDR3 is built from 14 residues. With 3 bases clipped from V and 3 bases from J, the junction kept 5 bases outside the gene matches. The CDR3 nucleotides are TGCGCCAGCAGCTCATCCACAGGGGGCTACGAGCAGTACTTC. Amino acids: CASSSSTGGYEQYF. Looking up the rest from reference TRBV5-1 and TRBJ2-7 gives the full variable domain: KAGVTQTPRYLIKTRGQQVTLSCSPISGHRSVSWYQQTPGQGLQFLFEYFSETQRNKGNFPGRFSGRQFSNSRSEMNVSTLELGDSALYLCASSSSTGGYEQYFGPGTRLTVT.

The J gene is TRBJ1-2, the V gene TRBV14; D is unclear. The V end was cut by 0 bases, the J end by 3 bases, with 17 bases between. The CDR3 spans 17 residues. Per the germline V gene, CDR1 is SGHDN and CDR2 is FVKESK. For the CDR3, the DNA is TGTGCCAGCAGCCAAGAATCCTGGCGGACGAGGGACTATGGCTACACCTTC. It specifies CASSQESWRTRDYGYTF.

CDR3 region: CAISGQGGNEKLFF. The CDR3, as DNA: TGTGCCATCAGTGGACAGGGAGGTAATGAAAAACTGTTTTTT. The chain uses TRBV10-3 and TRBJ1-4, with 7 bases lining up with TRBD1. V lost 4 bases, J lost 4 bases, and 3 bases stayed unmatched. The CDR3 contains 14 residues. CDR1 and CDR2 from the germline V gene are ENHRY and SYGVKD.

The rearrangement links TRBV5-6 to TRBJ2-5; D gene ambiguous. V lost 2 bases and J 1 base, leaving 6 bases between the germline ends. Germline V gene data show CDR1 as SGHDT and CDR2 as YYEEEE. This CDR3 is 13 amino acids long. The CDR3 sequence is CASSLRRQETQYF. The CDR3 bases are TGTGCCAGCAGCTTAAGGCGCCAAGAGACCCAGTACTTC.

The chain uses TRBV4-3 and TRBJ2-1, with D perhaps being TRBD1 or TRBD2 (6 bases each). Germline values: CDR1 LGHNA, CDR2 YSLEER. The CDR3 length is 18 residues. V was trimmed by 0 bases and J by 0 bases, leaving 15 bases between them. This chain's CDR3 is CASSQDLGGGSSYNEQFF. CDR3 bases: TGCGCCAGCAGCCAAGATCTCGGAGGGGGGAGCTCCTACAATGAGCAGTTCTTC.

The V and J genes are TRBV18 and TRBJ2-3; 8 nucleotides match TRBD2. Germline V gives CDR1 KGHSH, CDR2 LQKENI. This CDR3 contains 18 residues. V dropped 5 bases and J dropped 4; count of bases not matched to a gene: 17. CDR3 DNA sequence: TGTGCCAGCTCAGAACCACGTCCGGGAGGGCCCCCCGCAGATACGCAGTATTTT. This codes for CASSEPRPGGPPADTQYF.

The CDR3 DNA sequence: TGTGCCAGCAGTCCCCCGTCCAGGGAGGCAGTCAGAAATGAGCAGTTCTTC. This sequence encodes CASSPPSREAVRNEQFF. The chain carries TRBV28 and TRBJ2-1; possibly TRBD2 for D (6 bases). From germline, CDR1 is MDHEN and CDR2 SYDVKM. Trimming left V 5 bases short and J 7 bases short, with 24 bases between. This CDR3 has 17 amino acids.

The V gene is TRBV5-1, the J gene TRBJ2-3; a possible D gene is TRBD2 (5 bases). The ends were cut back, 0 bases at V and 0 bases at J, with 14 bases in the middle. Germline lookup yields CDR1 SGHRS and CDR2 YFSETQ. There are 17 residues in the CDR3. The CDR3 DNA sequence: TGCGCCAGCAGCTTGGGGAGGATCAGTTCTAGCACAGATACGCAGTATTTT. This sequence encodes CASSLGRISSSTDTQYF.

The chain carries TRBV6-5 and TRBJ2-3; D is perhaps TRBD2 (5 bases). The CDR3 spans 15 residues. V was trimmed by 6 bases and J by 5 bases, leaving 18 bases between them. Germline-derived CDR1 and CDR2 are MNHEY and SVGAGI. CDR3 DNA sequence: TGTGCCAGCAGGGCCCAGAGGGAACGAGGAGATACGCAGTATTTT. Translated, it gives CASRAQRERGDTQYF.

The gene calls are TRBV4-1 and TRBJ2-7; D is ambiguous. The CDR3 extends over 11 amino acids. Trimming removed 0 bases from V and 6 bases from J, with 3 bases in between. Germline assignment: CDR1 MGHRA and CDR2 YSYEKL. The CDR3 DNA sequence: TGCGCCAGCAGCCAAGATAGCGAGCAGTACTTC. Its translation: CASSQDSEQYF.

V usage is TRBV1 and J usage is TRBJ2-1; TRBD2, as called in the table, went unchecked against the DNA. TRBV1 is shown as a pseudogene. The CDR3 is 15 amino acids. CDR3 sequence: CTSRPTGTTNNEQFF. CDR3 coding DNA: TGCACCAGCAGACCAACCGGGACTACCAACAATGAGCAGTTCTTC.

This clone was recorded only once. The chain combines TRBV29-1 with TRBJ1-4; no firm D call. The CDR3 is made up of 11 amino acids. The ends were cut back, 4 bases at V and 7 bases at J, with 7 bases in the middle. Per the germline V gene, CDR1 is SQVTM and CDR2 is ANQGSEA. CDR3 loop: CSVGAGEKLFF. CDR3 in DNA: TGCAGCGTTGGGGCGGGTGAAAAACTGTTTTTT.

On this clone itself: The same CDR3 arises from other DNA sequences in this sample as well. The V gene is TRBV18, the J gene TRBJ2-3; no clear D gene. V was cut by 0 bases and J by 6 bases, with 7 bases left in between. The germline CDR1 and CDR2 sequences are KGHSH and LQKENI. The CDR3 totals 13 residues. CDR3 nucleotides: TGTGCCAGCTCACCACCGAGTCGGGATACGCAGTATTTT. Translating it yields CASSPPSRDTQYF.

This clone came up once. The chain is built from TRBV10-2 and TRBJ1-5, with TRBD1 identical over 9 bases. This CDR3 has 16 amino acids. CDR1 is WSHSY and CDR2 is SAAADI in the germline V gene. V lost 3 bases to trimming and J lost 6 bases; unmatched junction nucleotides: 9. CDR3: CASSDPGTGSGQPQHF. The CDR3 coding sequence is TGCGCCAGCAGTGACCCCGGGACAGGGTCCGGTCAGCCCCAGCATTTT.